The rows below give T cell receptor beta chains drawn from one sample of a study of identical twins. TCRdb re-called the 5' RACE reads through MiXCR, storing one row per CDR3 protein. The sample yields some 500,000 distinct CDR3 sequences, 13% to 15% seen once. Another study also made use of these data, one on yellow fever vaccine responses in identical twins.

Specimen: CD4+ T cells sorted from blood. These receptors originate from a woman between 18 and 29 years old in good health. CDR3s include the opening cysteine and the closing phenylalanine or tryptophan. Only part of the rows carry a size: once, few, many, or a class if the clone is expanded.

>TRBV6-5|few|TRBJ1-1
CASSYEENTEAFF
>TRBV5-1|few|TRBJ2-5
CASSLYPGLAGRETQYF
>TRBV9|few|TRBJ2-7
CASSGPGTGSSYEQYF
>TRBV20-1|few|TRBJ2-7
CSAREGHEQYF
>TRBV4-2|many|TRBJ2-1
CASSQEGGQGANEQFF
>TRBV3-1|NA|TRBJ1-2
CASSRGTASNYGYTF
>TRBV7-3|NA|TRBJ2-1
CASSHLAGAYNEQFF
>TRBV30|NA|TRBJ2-1
CAWSPAGDNEQFF
>TRBV20-1|few|TRBJ2-7
CSVAVSSYEQYF
>TRBV11-1|many|TRBJ2-4
CASSPPDGGGEVKNIQYF
>TRBV20-1|few|TRBJ2-7
CSASRTDPYEQYF
>TRBV12-3/TRBV12-4|many|TRBJ2-7
CASSFRYEQYF
>TRBV3-1|few|TRBJ2-5
CASSHLETQYF
>TRBV9|NA|TRBJ2-3
CASSLLSRGSTDTQYF
>TRBV11-2|NA|TRBJ2-5
CASSPTTGVPWGYQETQYF
>TRBV29-1|NA|TRBJ2-4
CSVDPGVAKNIQYF
>TRBV6-1|few|TRBJ2-7
CASTSQRSHYEQYF
>TRBV12-3/TRBV12-4|NA|TRBJ2-7
CASSLRTAYEQYF
>TRBV5-4|NA|TRBJ2-5
CASSQKRKNQETQYF
>TRBV6-2/TRBV6-3|many|TRBJ2-1
CASSIMTGAVNEQFF
>TRBV3-1|NA|TRBJ2-1
CASSHLWEYNEQFF
>TRBV4-2|few|TRBJ1-4
CASSQDMTGAGANEKLFF
>TRBV18|NA|TRBJ1-2
CASSPRTAGTGANYGYTF
>TRBV15|many|TRBJ2-3
CATSRDPDRVDTQYF
>TRBV6-2/TRBV6-3|many|TRBJ2-3
CASSSLAGGRDTQYF
>TRBV5-1|NA|TRBJ2-1
CASSWGTYNEQFF
>TRBV11-2|few|TRBJ2-1
CASSPTRLAALLYNEQFF
>TRBV29-1|few|TRBJ2-2
CSAIQQGNTGELFF
>TRBV7-9|NA|TRBJ2-3
CASSYYGAGDTQYF
>TRBV5-1|NA|TRBJ2-4
CASSPFTSGVNIQYF
>TRBV7-9|many|TRBJ2-7
CASSSLDRDLSYEQYF
>TRBV10-3|few|TRBJ2-5
CAISAYRQETQYF
>TRBV20-1|few|TRBJ2-1
CSARGTSGSYNEQFF
>TRBV7-2|NA|TRBJ2-3
CASSSPGLAGGEQYF
>TRBV6-1|NA|TRBJ2-5
CASSRRAGGTGETQYF
>TRBV7-2|NA|TRBJ2-7
CASSFGATSGIDEQYF
>TRBV5-1|NA|TRBJ2-5
CASSLSLAGAETQYF
>TRBV2|NA|TRBJ2-7
CASSSAATYEQYF